The 21 T cell receptor beta chains below all came from one sample that was sequenced in a study of technical replicates of blood from a handful of donors. Generated by immunoSEQ multiplex PCR, the TCRdb table keeps only in-frame clones and is missing some. Of some 48,000 clones listed, 95% to 97% are singletons. Sequenced material: T cells isolated from PBMCs. These receptor sequences come from a human donor in good health.

This clone was picked up one time. V is TRBV5-6 and J is TRBJ1-1, with 7 bases aligning to TRBD1. J gave up 2 bases and V 4 bases, and 11 bases lay outside the gene matches. This CDR3 has 16 residues. Germline-derived CDR1 and CDR2 are SGHDT and YYEEEE. The CDR3 region has the DNA TGTGCCAGCAGCCTAGGACAGGTCTTCTTTAACACTGAAGCTTTCTTT. Its translation: CASSLGQVFFNTEAFF.

This chain connects TRBV9 to TRBJ1-2; 7 bases fit TRBD1. The CDR3 length is 13 residues. V gave up 5 bases and J gave up 4 bases; unmatched junction bases: 5. The V gene's germline CDR1 is SGDLS and CDR2 YYNGEE. CDR3 bases: TGTGCCAGCAGAAAACAGGGGATCTATGGCTACACCTTC. Translating it yields CASRKQGIYGYTF.

The chain couples TRBV11-2 to TRBJ2-1, with D maybe TRBD2 (6 bases). Germline loops: CDR1 SGHAT, CDR2 FQNNGV. Trimming pared 3 bases from V and 10 bases from J, leaving 16 bases between. This CDR3 has 14 amino acids. CDR3 sequence reads: CASSFTSGAGEQFF. The CDR3 coding sequence is TGTGCCAGCAGCTTTACCTCGGGAGCTGGGGAGCAGTTCTTC. Using reference TRBV11-2 and TRBJ2-1 for the parts outside the CDR3, the full variable domain is EAGVAQSPRYKIIEKRQSVAFWCNPISGHATLYWYQQILGQGPKLLIQFQNNGVVDDSQLPKDRFSAERLKGVDSTLKIQPAKLEDSAVYLCASSFTSGAGEQFFGPGTRLTVL.

This clone was observed a single time. The V gene is TRBV7-8, the J gene TRBJ2-7, with D possibly matching TRBD1 (6 bases). Trimming took 0 bases from V and 5 from J, leaving 11 bases between them. This CDR3 has 14 amino acids. Germline CDR1 reads SGHVS; CDR2 reads FQNEAQ. CDR3 bases: TGTGCCAGCAGCTTAGCCAGGGGTTACGACGAGCAGTACTTC. Translating gives CASSLARGYDEQYF. Full variable domain (rest looked up from reference TRBV7-8 and TRBJ2-7): GAGVSQSPRYKVAKRGQDVALRCDPISGHVSLFWYQQALGQGPEFLTYFQNEAQLDKSGLPSDRFFAERPEGSVSTLKIQRTQQEDSAVYLCASSLARGYDEQYFGPGTRLTVT.

The rearrangement uses TRBV21-1 and TRBJ2-7; the D segment call TRBD2 is taken from the table without a DNA check. TRBV21-1 is a documented pseudogene. CDR3 size: 15 residues. The DNA for the CDR3 is TGTGCCAGCAGCAAAGACAGCGGGGGAACCTACGAGCAGTACTTC. Translating it yields CASSKDSGGTYEQYF.

V and J are TRBV29-1 and TRBJ2-7; 9 bases match TRBD1. Unmatched junction bases numbered 9, after V lost 5 bases and J lost 4 bases. Germline V gene sequence: CDR1 SQVTM, CDR2 ANQGSEA. The CDR3 has 14 residues. For the CDR3, the DNA is TGCAGCGTTACCACCGGGACAGGGCTTTACGAGCAGTACTTC. This encodes CSVTTGTGLYEQYF.

The rearrangement links TRBV4-1 to TRBJ2-7, with D possibly matching TRBD2 (5 bases). Per germline, CDR1 MGHRA and CDR2 YSYEKL. V gave up 0 bases and J gave up 6 bases, with 15 bases separating them. There are 15 residues in the CDR3. CDR3 protein: CASSQDWKEEAEQYF. DNA of the CDR3: TGCGCCAGCAGCCAAGATTGGAAAGAGGAGGCCGAGCAGTACTTC.

V gene TRBV29-1 combines with J gene TRBJ1-1; TRBD1 matches 8 bases. Germline V CDR1 and CDR2: SQVTM, ANQGSEA. The CDR3 length is 13 residues. V lost 7 bases and J lost 0; bases outside the gene matches: 4. CDR3 in amino acids: CSARQGMNTEAFF. The CDR3 nucleotides read TGCAGCGCCCGACAGGGGATGAACACTGAAGCTTTCTTT.

This clone occurred once. The V and J genes are TRBV6-9 and TRBJ2-3; no clear D gene. The CDR3 runs 12 residues. With 7 bases removed from V and 4 bases from J, the gap between germline ends came to 9 bases. CDR1 and CDR2 from the germline V gene are MNHGY and SVAAGI. As DNA, the CDR3 is TGTGCCAGCATTCCCTTCCCAGATACGCAGTATTTT. Protein product: CASIPFPDTQYF.

The rearrangement joins TRBV11-2 to TRBJ2-1; D possibly corresponds to TRBD1 (6 bases). There are 16 residues in the CDR3. V was pared by 3 bases and J by 4 bases, with 16 bases between. CDR1 is SGHAT, CDR2 FQNNGV, per germline. CDR3 bases: TGTGCCAGCAGCTTGGGGGCTCCAAGTACGTACAATGAGCAGTTCTTC. Translation: CASSLGAPSTYNEQFF.

The gene calls are TRBV7-2 and TRBJ2-7, with a weak D call TRBD2 (6 bases). Germline assignment: CDR1 SGHTA and CDR2 FQGNSA. V lost 2 bases and J 7 bases, leaving 18 bases between the germline ends. This CDR3 is 15 amino acids long. CDR3 DNA sequence: TGTGCCAGCAGCTTATCCCCCGGGGGAATGAGGGAGCAGTACTTC. Encoded protein: CASSLSPGGMREQYF.

V is TRBV4-3 and J is TRBJ2-3, with a tentative D call TRBD2 (5 bases). The CDR3 runs 14 residues. Per germline, CDR1 LGHNA and CDR2 YSLEER. V lost 1 base and J lost 5, with 10 bases in between. The CDR3: CASSQVSSQDTQYF. The CDR3 DNA reads as TGCGCCAGCAGCCAAGTATCTAGCCAAGATACGCAGTATTTT.

The rearrangement uses TRBV9 and TRBJ1-2, with 8 positions matching TRBD1. The CDR3 is 12 residues long. The ends lost 0 bases at V and 8 bases at J; junction bases unmatched: 0. Germline CDR1 SGDLS, CDR2 YYNGEE. CDR3 sequence (DNA): TGTGCCAGCAGCGTAGCAGGGGGCGGCTACACCTTC. This codes for CASSVAGGGYTF.

The V and J genes are TRBV6-1 and TRBJ2-7; TRBD2 might be the D (6 bases). The CDR3 extends over 15 amino acids. CDR1 MNHNS and CDR2 SASEGT come from the germline V gene. Between the trimmed V and J ends, which lost 6 bases and 0 bases, there was a span of 15 bases. In DNA form, the CDR3 reads TGTGCCAGCAGCCCGACGGGGGTTCTCTCCTACGAGCAGTACTTC. Translation: CASSPTGVLSYEQYF.

V gene TRBV18 combines with J gene TRBJ2-7; TRBD1 agrees at 7 bases. V dropped 1 base and J dropped 5; count of bases not matched to a gene: 5. CDR1 and CDR2 (germline): KGHSH, LQKENI. The CDR3 is 14 residues long. For the CDR3, the DNA is TGTGCCAGCTCACCACAGGGGGCGCGGGACGAGCAGTACTTC. Its protein is CASSPQGARDEQYF.

V gene TRBV4-1 combines with J gene TRBJ1-2; TRBD1 agrees at 8 bases. Germline CDR1 is MGHRA and CDR2 is YSYEKL. This CDR3 region has 17 residues. With 1 base clipped from V and 5 bases from J, the junction kept 12 bases outside the gene matches. The CDR3 nucleotides are TGCGCCAGCAGCCAAGCGGCCGGGACAGGCCCCTTTTATGGCTACACCTTC. This translates into CASSQAAGTGPFYGYTF.

In nucleotides, the CDR3 is TGTGCCAGCAGTACCAGCTACGAGCAGTACTTC. This codes for CASSTSYEQYF. The rearrangement uses TRBV6-1 and TRBJ2-7; D gene uncertain. This CDR3 comprises 11 residues. CDR1 MNHNS and CDR2 SASEGT come from the germline V gene. Trimming took 5 bases from V and 3 from J, leaving 5 bases between them.

The chain couples TRBV19 to TRBJ2-7; 7 positions agree with TRBD1. Trimming took 10 bases from V and 6 from J; bases not matched to a gene: 12. This CDR3 has 13 residues. The germline CDR1 and CDR2 sequences are LNHDA and SQIVND (reference sequence). The CDR3 coding sequence is TGTGCCACCAGGACAGGAACTACGGTCGAGCAGTACTTC. Amino acid sequence: CATRTGTTVEQYF. The variable domain in full, with the rest retrieved from reference TRBV19 and TRBJ2-7, is DGGITQSPKYLFRKEGQNVTLSCEQNLNHDAMYWYRQDPGQGLRLIYYSQIVNDFQKGDIAEGYSVSREKKESFPLTVTSAQKNPTAFYLCATRTGTTVEQYFGPGTRLTVT.

This clone was seen more than once but under ten times. The chain carries TRBV29-1 and TRBJ1-4, with 7 bases fitting TRBD1. V lost 7 bases and J lost 7; bases outside the gene matches: 9. This CDR3 is built from 13 residues. In germline, CDR1 is SQVTM, CDR2 ANQGSEA. CDR3 sequence: CSAWDRHSEKLFF. For the CDR3, the DNA is TGCAGCGCCTGGGACAGACATAGTGAAAAACTGTTTTTT.

This chain uses TRBV19 with TRBJ2-7; 7 bases map to TRBD1. Per germline, CDR1 LNHDA and CDR2 SQIVND (reference sequence). The CDR3 has 13 amino acids. J was trimmed by 0 bases and V by 6 bases; bases with no gene match: 2. The CDR3 sequence: CASSRQGSYEQYF. The DNA of the CDR3 is TGTGCCAGTAGCAGACAGGGCTCCTACGAGCAGTACTTC. Complete variable domain (other parts from reference TRBV19 and TRBJ2-7): DGGITQSPKYLFRKEGQNVTLSCEQNLNHDAMYWYRQDPGQGLRLIYYSQIVNDFQKGDIAEGYSVSREKKESFPLTVTSAQKNPTAFYLCASSRQGSYEQYFGPGTRLTVT.

The CDR3 DNA follows: TGTGCCAGCAGACCCCTAGCGGGAAACACAGATACGCAGTATTTT. This gives the protein CASRPLAGNTDTQYF. The chain recombines TRBV7-8 with TRBJ2-3; TRBD2 matches at 9 bases. The junction had 6 bases not matched to a gene; V was cut back by 6 bases and J by 2 bases. The CDR3 sequence is 15 residues long. CDR1 and CDR2 (germline): SGHVS, FQNEAQ.